Shown below are 20 T cell receptor beta chains from a single sample sequenced in a study of early T cells in non-severe SARS-CoV-2 infection. Using its own MiXCR run on the 5' RACE reads, TCRdb lists one record per CDR3 protein. In the table there are roughly 34,000 distinct CDR3 sequences, roughly 6% of which are singletons. The sample comprised whole blood. The origin of the receptors is an adult who was a healthcare worker with PCR-confirmed SARS-CoV-2 infection or an uninfected control (not recorded which).

This clonotype was found many times. This rearrangement joins TRBV29-1 to TRBJ1-1; 12 nucleotides line up with TRBD1. J was trimmed by 4 bases and V by 5 bases; bases with no gene match: 5. The CDR3 runs to 14 residues. Germline CDR1 is SQVTM and CDR2 is ANQGSEA. For the CDR3, the DNA is TGCAGCGTTTGGGACAGGGGGCAGGGCACTGAAGCTTTCTTT. It codes for CSVWDRGQGTEAFF.

This clonotype was seen many times. The chain recombines TRBV28 with TRBJ2-7; possible D gene TRBD1, 5 bases. CDR3 size: 11 residues. The V end was cut by 6 bases, the J end by 2 bases, with 5 bases between. Germline V CDR1 and CDR2: MDHEN, SYDVKM. The CDR3 sequence: CASRGPYEQYF. Written as DNA, the CDR3 is TGTGCCAGCAGGGGGCCCTACGAGCAGTACTTC. Full variable domain (outside the CDR3, taken from reference TRBV28 and TRBJ2-7): DVKVTQSSRYLVKRTGEKVFLECVQDMDHENMFWYRQDPGLGLRLIYFSYDVKMKEKGDIPEGYSVSREKKERFSLILESASTNQTSMYLCASRGPYEQYFGPGTRLTVT.

This clonotype showed up many times. V is TRBV7-2 and J is TRBJ2-3; 9 bases are a match to TRBD1. V gave up 5 bases and J gave up 2 bases; unmatched junction bases: 5. This CDR3 comprises 15 residues. CDR1 is SGHTA and CDR2 is FQGNSA in the germline V gene. The CDR3 bases are TGTGCCAGCAGCAGCCGGGACAGGGACACAGATACGCAGTATTTT. Protein sequence: CASSSRDRDTDTQYF.

There are many counts of this clonotype. The CDR3 nucleotides read TGTGCCTGGAGTGTCCTCTCTACTCAGCCCCAGCATTTT. This gives the protein CAWSVLSTQPQHF. The rearrangement links TRBV30 to TRBJ1-5; unclear D gene. Germline CDR1 and CDR2: GTSNPN and SVGIG (reference sequence). The CDR3 has 13 residues. Trimming pared 0 bases from V and 6 bases from J, leaving 9 bases between.

This clonotype showed up just a few times. This chain connects TRBV7-2 to TRBJ1-1; possibly TRBD1 for D (6 bases). V lost 5 bases to trimming and J lost 7 bases, with 20 bases between them. CDR1 and CDR2 from the germline V gene are SGHTA and FQGNSA. This CDR3 comprises 15 residues. The DNA for the CDR3 is TGTGCCAGCAGCCGCCAGTCCGGGACACACGGTGAAGCTTTCTTT. This sequence encodes CASSRQSGTHGEAFF.

This clonotype was observed many times. The CDR3 loop is CASSLNTDTQYF. CDR3 sequence (DNA): TGTGCCAGCAGCCTAAACACAGATACGCAGTATTTT. This chain links TRBV11-2 with TRBJ2-3; D remains ambiguous. With 5 bases removed from V and 2 bases from J, the gap between germline ends came to 5 bases. The germline CDR1 and CDR2 sequences are SGHAT and FQNNGV. CDR3 length: 12 amino acids.

This clonotype was picked up many times. The chain employs TRBV30 and TRBJ1-5; D is perhaps TRBD1 (6 bases). CDR1 and CDR2 (germline): GTSNPN, SVGIG (reference sequence). CDR3 size: 13 residues. Trimming shortened V by 0 bases and J by 9 bases, and 12 bases separated the two germline ends. The CDR3 region has the DNA TGTGCCTGGAGTGTAGGGGGACTCGGGCCCCAGCATTTT. This translates into CAWSVGGLGPQHF.

This clonotype was seen at least ten times. The gene calls are TRBV10-2 and TRBJ1-5, with a tentative D call TRBD1 (5 bases). Looked up from germline, CDR1 is WSHSY and CDR2 is SAAADI. CDR3 length: 14 amino acids. The germline V and J ends were trimmed by 8 bases and 6 bases, with 17 bases remaining between them. CDR3 in amino acids: CASREGQVGQPQHF. CDR3 DNA: TGCGCCAGCCGGGAGGGGCAGGTCGGTCAGCCCCAGCATTTT.

This clonotype was observed a handful of times. The chain couples TRBV5-1 to TRBJ2-1, with D unclear. With 4 bases removed from V and 7 bases from J, the gap between germline ends came to 15 bases. This CDR3 has 14 residues. The V gene's germline CDR1 is SGHRS and CDR2 YFSETQ. The CDR3 coding sequence is TGCGCCAGCAGCCCAACGATTAACCAGAATGAGCAGTTCTTC. This encodes CASSPTINQNEQFF.

This clonotype was seen many times. The gene calls are TRBV11-2 and TRBJ2-5; tentatively, D is TRBD1 (6 bases). Germline-derived CDR1 and CDR2 are SGHAT and FQNNGV. The ends were cut back, 5 bases at V and 0 bases at J, with 16 bases in the middle. CDR3 size: 16 residues. The CDR3 sequence is CASSVGTTHNQETQYF. In nucleotides, the CDR3 is TGTGCCAGCAGCGTCGGGACAACCCACAACCAAGAGACCCAGTACTTC.

The rearrangement links TRBV28 to TRBJ2-2; weak D call: TRBD2 (5 bases). With 6 bases removed from V and 5 bases from J, the gap between germline ends came to 13 bases. The CDR3 extends over 14 amino acids. CDR1 is MDHEN and CDR2 is SYDVKM in the germline V gene. CDR3 nucleotides: TGTGCCAGCAGCCCGACACGAGGGACCGGGGAGCTGTTTTTT. Translated, it gives CASSPTRGTGELFF.

This clonotype was counted many times. CDR3 amino acids: CSVREGTGNTEAFF. The CDR3 DNA follows: TGCAGCGTTCGGGAGGGGACAGGGAACACTGAAGCTTTCTTT. The J gene is TRBJ1-1, the V gene TRBV29-1; 8 bases are shared with TRBD1. The CDR3 consists of 14 residues. The germline V gene has CDR1 SQVTM and CDR2 ANQGSEA. V shed 5 bases and J 1 base; nucleotides not matched to a gene: 6.

This clonotype was found many times. The rearrangement joins TRBV15 to TRBJ2-2; possible D gene TRBD2, 6 bases. With 3 bases removed from V and 2 bases from J, the gap between germline ends came to 13 bases. Germline lookup yields CDR1 LNHNV and CDR2 YYDKDF (reference sequence). CDR3 length: 16 residues. CDR3 region: CATSREPGLNTGELFF. CDR3 coding DNA: TGTGCCACCAGCAGGGAACCGGGACTTAACACCGGGGAGCTGTTTTTT.

This clonotype was observed many times. This rearrangement joins TRBV29-1 to TRBJ1-2, with 7 bases aligning to TRBD1. Germline V gene data show CDR1 as SQVTM and CDR2 as ANQGSEA. With 6 bases clipped from V and 2 bases from J, the junction kept 0 bases outside the gene matches. This CDR3 is built from 11 residues. CDR3 sequence (DNA): TGCAGCGTGACAGGGAACTATGGCTACACCTTC. It codes for CSVTGNYGYTF.

This clonotype was counted many times. The V call is TRBV7-6, the J call TRBJ2-2; the D is unclear. V was pared by 1 base and J by 1 base, with 10 bases between. Germline V gives CDR1 SGHVS, CDR2 FNYEAQ. The CDR3 has 16 amino acids. CDR3 bases: TGTGCCAGCAGCTTAGATCAACTGGGGAACACCGGGGAGCTGTTTTTT. The encoded protein is CASSLDQLGNTGELFF. Filled out from reference TRBV7-6 and TRBJ2-2, the complete variable domain reads GAGVSQSPRYKVTKRGQDVALRCDPISGHVSLYWYRQALGQGPEFLTYFNYEAQQDKSGLPNDRFSAERPEGSISTLTIQRTEQRDSAMYRCASSLDQLGNTGELFFGEGSRLTVL.

As for this clonotype: A read error may account for a junction end that differs from germline. The DNA of the CDR3 is TGTGCCACCAGTGATTTGGCCCCCCGGGAGGGACACTCAGCCACTAGTGAGCAATTCTTC. Amino acids: CATSDLAPREGHSATSEQFF. V usage is TRBV24-1 and J usage is TRBJ2-1, with 8 positions matching TRBD2. Germline V gene data show CDR1 as KGHDR and CDR2 as SFDVKD. This CDR3 is 20 amino acids long.

This clonotype was detected many times. This chain joins TRBV5-4 and TRBJ2-6; 7 bases are a match to TRBD1. V gave up 4 bases and J gave up 4 bases; unmatched junction bases: 5. This CDR3 spans 15 amino acids. Germline loops: CDR1 SGHNT, CDR2 YYREEE (reference sequence). The CDR3 DNA reads as TGTGCCAGCAGCCCCCAGGGGGTAGGGGCCAACGTCCTGACTTTC. Its protein product is CASSPQGVGANVLTF. Full variable domain (remainder filled in from reference TRBV5-4 and TRBJ2-6): ETGVTQSPTHLIKTRGQQVTLRCSSQSGHNTVSWYQQALGQGPQFIFQYYREEENGRGNFPPRFSGLQFPNYSSELNVNALELDDSALYLCASSPQGVGANVLTFGAGSRLTVL.

The chain is built from TRBV7-2 and TRBJ1-1; maybe TRBD1 (5 bases). Trimming left V 2 bases short and J 8 bases short, with 18 bases between. The CDR3 spans 15 residues. CDR1 and CDR2 (germline): SGHTA, FQGNSA. CDR3 loop: CASSLWGQGLVEAFF. The CDR3 DNA is TGTGCCAGCAGCTTATGGGGCCAGGGCCTTGTAGAAGCTTTCTTT.

This clonotype came up many times. The chain couples TRBV15 to TRBJ1-2; possibly TRBD1 for D (6 bases). The germline CDR1 and CDR2 sequences are LNHNV and YYDKDF (reference sequence). Trimming took 0 bases from V and 6 from J, leaving 14 bases between them. There are 15 residues in the CDR3. The CDR3 sequence: CATSRDLGRGDGYTF. CDR3 sequence (DNA): TGTGCCACCAGCAGAGATCTGGGCAGGGGCGATGGCTACACCTTC.

The sample holds many counts of this clonotype. The chain uses TRBV27 and TRBJ1-5, with 7 bases that match TRBD1. J lost 4 bases, V lost 5 bases, and 14 bases had no gene match. Germline assignment: CDR1 MNHEY and CDR2 SMNVEV (reference sequence). The CDR3 loop spans 17 amino acids. The CDR3, as DNA: TGTGCCAGCAGTCCCATGGGCAGGGGGTGGTCGAATCAGCCCCAGCATTTT. Amino acids: CASSPMGRGWSNQPQHF.